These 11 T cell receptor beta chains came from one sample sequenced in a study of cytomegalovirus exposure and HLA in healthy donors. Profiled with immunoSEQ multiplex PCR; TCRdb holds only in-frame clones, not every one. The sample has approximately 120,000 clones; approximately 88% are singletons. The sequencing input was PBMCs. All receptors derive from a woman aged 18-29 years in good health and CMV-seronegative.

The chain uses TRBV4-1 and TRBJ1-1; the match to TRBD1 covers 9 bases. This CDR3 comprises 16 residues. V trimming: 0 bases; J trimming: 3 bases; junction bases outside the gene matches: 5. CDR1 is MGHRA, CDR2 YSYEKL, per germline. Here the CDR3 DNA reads TGCGCCAGCAGCCAAGATGGACAGGGGTGGCACACTGAAGCTTTCTTT. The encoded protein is CASSQDGQGWHTEAFF.

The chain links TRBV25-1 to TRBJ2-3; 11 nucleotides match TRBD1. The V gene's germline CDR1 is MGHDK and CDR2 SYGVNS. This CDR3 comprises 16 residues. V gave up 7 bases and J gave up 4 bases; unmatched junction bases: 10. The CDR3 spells CASNPVEDRGPDTQYF. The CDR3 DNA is TGTGCCAGCAACCCCGTCGAGGACAGGGGGCCAGATACGCAGTATTTT.

CDR3 loop: CASSIRGPGRKTGELFF. Written as DNA, the CDR3 is TGTGCCAGTAGTATTAGGGGCCCGGGGAGGAAAACCGGGGAGCTGTTTTTT. The V and J genes are TRBV19 and TRBJ2-2; tentatively, D is TRBD2 (6 bases). The CDR3 totals 17 residues. The V gene's germline CDR1 is LNHDA and CDR2 SQIVND (reference sequence). The ends were cut back, 3 bases at V and 5 bases at J, with 19 bases in the middle.

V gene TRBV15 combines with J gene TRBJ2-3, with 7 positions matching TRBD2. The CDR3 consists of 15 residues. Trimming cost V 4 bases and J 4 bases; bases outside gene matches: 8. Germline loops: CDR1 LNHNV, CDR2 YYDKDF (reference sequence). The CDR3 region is CATSNTGLDSDTQYF. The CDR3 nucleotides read TGTGCCACCAGCAATACAGGACTAGATTCAGATACGCAGTATTTT.

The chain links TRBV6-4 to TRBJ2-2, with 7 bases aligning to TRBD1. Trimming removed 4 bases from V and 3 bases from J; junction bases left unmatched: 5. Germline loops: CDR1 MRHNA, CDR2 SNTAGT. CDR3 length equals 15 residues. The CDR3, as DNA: TGTGCCAGCAGTGTTGGGCAGGGGGACACCGGGGAGCTGTTTTTT. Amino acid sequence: CASSVGQGDTGELFF.

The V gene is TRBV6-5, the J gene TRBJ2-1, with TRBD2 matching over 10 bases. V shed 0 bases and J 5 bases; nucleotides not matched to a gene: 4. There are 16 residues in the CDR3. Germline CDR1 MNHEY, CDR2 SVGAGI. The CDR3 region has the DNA TGTGCCAGCAGTTACTCGCCTAGCGGGAGACACAATGAGCAGTTCTTC. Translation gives CASSYSPSGRHNEQFF.

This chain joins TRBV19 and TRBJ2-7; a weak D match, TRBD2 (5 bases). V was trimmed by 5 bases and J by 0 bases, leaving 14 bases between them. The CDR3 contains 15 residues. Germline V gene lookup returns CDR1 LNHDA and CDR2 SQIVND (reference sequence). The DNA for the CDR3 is TGTGCCAGTAGTTCCAGCGGATTAAGCTCCTACGAGCAGTACTTC. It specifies CASSSSGLSSYEQYF.

The CDR3: CASSQVFTGELFF. The CDR3 DNA sequence: TGCGCCAGCAGCCAAGTATTCACCGGGGAGCTGTTTTTT. This chain joins TRBV4-1 and TRBJ2-2; D is undetermined. Germline assignment: CDR1 MGHRA and CDR2 YSYEKL. The V end lost 1 base, the J end lost 4 bases, and 4 bases lay between the germline ends. The CDR3 contains 13 residues.

CDR3 DNA: TGTGCCAGCAGCTTAGGGGGCACTCCCCTTTATGGCTACACCTTC. Its translation: CASSLGGTPLYGYTF. The chain uses TRBV7-9 and TRBJ1-2; tentatively, D is TRBD1 (5 bases). Per the germline V gene, CDR1 is SEHNR and CDR2 is FQNEAQ (reference sequence). The V gene lost 1 base and the J gene lost 5 bases, with 14 bases spanning the gap. The length of the CDR3 is 15 residues.

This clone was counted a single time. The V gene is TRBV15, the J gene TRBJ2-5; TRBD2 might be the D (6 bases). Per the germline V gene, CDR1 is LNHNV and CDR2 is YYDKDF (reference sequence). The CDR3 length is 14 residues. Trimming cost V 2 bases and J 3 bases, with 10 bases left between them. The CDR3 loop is CATSRFSGEETQYF. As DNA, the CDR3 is TGTGCCACCAGCAGATTTTCGGGAGAAGAGACCCAGTACTTC.

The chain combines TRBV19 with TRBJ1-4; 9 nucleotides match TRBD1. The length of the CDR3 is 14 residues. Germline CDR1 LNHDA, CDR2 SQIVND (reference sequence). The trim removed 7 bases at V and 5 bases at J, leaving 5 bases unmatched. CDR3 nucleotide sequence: TGTGCCAGTACTGGAGACAGGGGGAATGAAAAACTGTTTTTT. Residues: CASTGDRGNEKLFF.